Sequencing of this T cell receptor beta chain was carried out in a study of memory CD4+ T cells and cytomegalovirus serostatus. The germline V gene has CDR1 SGHAT and CDR2 FQNNGV. The CDR3 spans 15 residues. V was trimmed by 8 bases and J by 0 bases, leaving 14 bases between them. Some clones are missing from TCRdb's copy, which holds only in-frame ones; the method was immunoSEQ multiplex PCR. The sample records some 58,000 clones, roughly three quarters being singletons. Single viable CD3+CD4+CD8-CD45RO+ cells were sorted as the memory CD4+ T cells. What was sequenced was memory CD4+ T cells from blood. The V call is TRBV11-2, the J call TRBJ2-1; no reliable D call. The sequence was obtained from an adult in good health and CMV-seronegative. In DNA, the CDR3 is TGTGCCAGCCGAAAACTCGTTGGCTCCTACAATGAGCAGTTCTTC. Its translation: CASRKLVGSYNEQFF.